This TCR beta chain comes out of a study of CD8 T cells in ankylosing spondylitis. The authors made TCR beta libraries by quantitative 5'-RACE with molecular barcodes. TCRdb reanalysed the 5' RACE reads using MiXCR and keeps one entry per CDR3 protein. This table holds over 450,000 distinct CDR3 sequences, about 13% found once. To note about this clonotype: Antigen: not known.

V was pared by 5 bases and J by 5 bases, with 16 bases between. CDR3 size: 14 residues. Germline V gene lookup returns CDR1 SGHRS and CDR2 YFSETQ. Points from the study as a whole: Prior literature has documented some motif variants in synovial fluid and blood from reactive arthritis. A TCR beta motif of 7 to 9 highly homologous variants seemed to mark ankylosing spondylitis blood.

This sequence originates from a male donor with ankylosing spondylitis. The specimen sequenced was blood, either unsorted or a sorted T cell fraction (not recorded which). The chain combines TRBV5-1 with TRBJ1-1; D not certain. In DNA form, the CDR3 reads TGCGCCAGCAGGGTGGGTATGAGAGAAACTGAAGCTTTCTTT. Residues: CASRVGMRETEAFF.